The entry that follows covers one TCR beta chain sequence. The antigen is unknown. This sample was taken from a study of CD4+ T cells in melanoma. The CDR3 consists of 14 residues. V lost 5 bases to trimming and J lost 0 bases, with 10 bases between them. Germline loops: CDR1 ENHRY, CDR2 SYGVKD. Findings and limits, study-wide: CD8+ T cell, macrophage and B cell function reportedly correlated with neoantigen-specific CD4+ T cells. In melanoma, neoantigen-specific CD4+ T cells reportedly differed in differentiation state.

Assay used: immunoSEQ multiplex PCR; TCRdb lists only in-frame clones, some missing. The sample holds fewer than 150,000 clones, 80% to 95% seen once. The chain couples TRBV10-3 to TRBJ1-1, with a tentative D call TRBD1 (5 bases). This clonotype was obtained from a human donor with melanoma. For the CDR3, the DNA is TGTGCCATCAGTTCAAGGGGTTTGAACACTGAAGCTTTCTTT. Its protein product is CAISSRGLNTEAFF.